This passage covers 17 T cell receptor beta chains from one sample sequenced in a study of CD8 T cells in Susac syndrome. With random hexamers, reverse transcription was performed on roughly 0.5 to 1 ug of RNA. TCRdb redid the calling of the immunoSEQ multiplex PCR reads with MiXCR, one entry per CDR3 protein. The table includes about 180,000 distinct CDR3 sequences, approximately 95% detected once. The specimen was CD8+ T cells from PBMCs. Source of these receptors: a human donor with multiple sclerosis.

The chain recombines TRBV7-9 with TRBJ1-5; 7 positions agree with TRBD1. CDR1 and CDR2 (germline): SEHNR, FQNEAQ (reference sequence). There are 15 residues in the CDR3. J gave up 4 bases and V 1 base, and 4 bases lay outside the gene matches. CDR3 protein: CASSLGGGANQPQHF. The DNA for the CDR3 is TGTGCCAGCAGCTTAGGAGGGGGCGCGAATCAGCCCCAGCATTTT.

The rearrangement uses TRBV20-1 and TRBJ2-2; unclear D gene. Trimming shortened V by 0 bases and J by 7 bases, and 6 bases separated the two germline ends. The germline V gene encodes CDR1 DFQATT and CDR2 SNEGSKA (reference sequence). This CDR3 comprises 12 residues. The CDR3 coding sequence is TGCAGTGCTAGAGATGCGGACGGGGAGCTGTTTTTT. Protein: CSARDADGELFF.

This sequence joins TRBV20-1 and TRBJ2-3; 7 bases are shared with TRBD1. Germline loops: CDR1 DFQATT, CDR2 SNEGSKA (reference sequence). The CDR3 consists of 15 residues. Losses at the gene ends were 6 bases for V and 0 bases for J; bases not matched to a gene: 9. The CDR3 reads CSAAPEGASTDTQYF. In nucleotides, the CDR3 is TGCAGTGCCGCCCCAGAGGGGGCTAGCACAGATACGCAGTATTTT.

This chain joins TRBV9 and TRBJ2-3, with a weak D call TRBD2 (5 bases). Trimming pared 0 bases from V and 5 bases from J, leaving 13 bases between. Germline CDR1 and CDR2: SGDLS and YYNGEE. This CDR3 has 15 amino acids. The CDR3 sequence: CASSVDGLSVDTQYF. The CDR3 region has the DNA TGTGCCAGCAGCGTAGATGGACTTTCGGTAGATACGCAGTATTTT.

CDR3 coding DNA: TGTGCCAGCAGACCCGACAGGGAAAGGACTGAAGCTTTCTTT. Protein: CASRPDRERTEAFF. The chain couples TRBV5-7 to TRBJ1-1, with 7 bases identical to TRBD1. TRBV5-7 belongs to the ORF category, with a function that is uncertain. CDR3 length equals 14 residues. J was trimmed by 5 bases and V by 5 bases; bases with no gene match: 9.

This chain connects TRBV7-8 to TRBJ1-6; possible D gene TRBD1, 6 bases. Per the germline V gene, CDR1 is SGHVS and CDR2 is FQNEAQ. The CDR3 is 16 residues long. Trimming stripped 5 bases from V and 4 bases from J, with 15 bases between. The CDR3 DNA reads TGTGCCAGCAGCCCGGAGGGGGAGCGGTATAATTCACCCCTCCACTTT. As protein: CASSPEGERYNSPLHF.

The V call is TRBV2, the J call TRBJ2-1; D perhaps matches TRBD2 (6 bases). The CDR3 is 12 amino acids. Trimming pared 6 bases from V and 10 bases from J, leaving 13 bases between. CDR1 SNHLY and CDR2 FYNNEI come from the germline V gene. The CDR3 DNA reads TGTGCCAGCAGCGGGACTCCCTGGGAGCAGTTCTTC. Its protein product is CASSGTPWEQFF.

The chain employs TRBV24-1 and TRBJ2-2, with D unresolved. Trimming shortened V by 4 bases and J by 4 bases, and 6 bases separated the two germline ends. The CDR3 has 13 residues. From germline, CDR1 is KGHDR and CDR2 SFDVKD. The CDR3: CATSETRTGELFF. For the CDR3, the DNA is TGTGCCACCAGTGAGACCCGCACCGGGGAGCTGTTTTTT.

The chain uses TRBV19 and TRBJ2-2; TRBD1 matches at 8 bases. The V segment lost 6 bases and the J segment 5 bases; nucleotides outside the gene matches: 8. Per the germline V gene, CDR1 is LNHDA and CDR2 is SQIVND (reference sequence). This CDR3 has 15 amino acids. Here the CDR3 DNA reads TGTGCCAGTAGCATCTGGACAGGGTTTACCGGGGAGCTGTTTTTT. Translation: CASSIWTGFTGELFF.

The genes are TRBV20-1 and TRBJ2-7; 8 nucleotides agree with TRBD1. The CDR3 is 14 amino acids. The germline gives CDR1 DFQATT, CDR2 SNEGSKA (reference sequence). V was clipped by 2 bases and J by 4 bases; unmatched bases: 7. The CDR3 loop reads CSARPPGGAYEQYF. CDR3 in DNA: TGCAGTGCTAGACCCCCAGGGGGCGCGTACGAGCAGTACTTC.

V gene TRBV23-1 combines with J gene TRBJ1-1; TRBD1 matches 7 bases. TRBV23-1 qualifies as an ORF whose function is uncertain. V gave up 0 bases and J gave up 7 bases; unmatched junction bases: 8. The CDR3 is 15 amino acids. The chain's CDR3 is CASSQSNRGQLEAFF. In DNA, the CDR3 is TGCGCCAGCAGTCAATCGAACAGGGGCCAGCTTGAAGCTTTCTTT.

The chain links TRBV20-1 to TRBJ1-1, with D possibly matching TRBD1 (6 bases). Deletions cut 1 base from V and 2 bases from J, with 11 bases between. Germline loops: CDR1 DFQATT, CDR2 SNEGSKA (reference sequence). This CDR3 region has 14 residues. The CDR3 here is CSARGYRENTEAFF. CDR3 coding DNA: TGCAGTGCTAGAGGGTACAGGGAAAACACTGAAGCTTTCTTT.

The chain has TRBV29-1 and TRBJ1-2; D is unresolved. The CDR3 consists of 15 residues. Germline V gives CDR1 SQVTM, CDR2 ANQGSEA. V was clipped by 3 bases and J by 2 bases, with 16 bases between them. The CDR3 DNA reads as TGCAGCGTTGATGGTCCCAGGCTATCCAACTATGGCTACACCTTC. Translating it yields CSVDGPRLSNYGYTF.

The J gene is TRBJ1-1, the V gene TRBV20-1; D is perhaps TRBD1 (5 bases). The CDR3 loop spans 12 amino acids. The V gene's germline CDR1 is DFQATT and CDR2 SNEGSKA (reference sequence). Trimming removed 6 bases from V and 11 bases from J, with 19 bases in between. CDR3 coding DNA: TGCAGTGCCCCCTTCCCGGGGGGAGGGGCTTTCTTT. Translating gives CSAPFPGGGAFF.

The CDR3: CSVTGTGGTDTQYF. In DNA, the CDR3 is TGCAGCGTGACCGGGACAGGGGGCACAGATACGCAGTATTTT. The chain employs TRBV29-1 and TRBJ2-3; 10 bases fit TRBD1. The CDR3 runs 14 residues. V was pared by 6 bases and J by 1 base, with 4 bases of the junction left unmatched. CDR1 and CDR2 from the germline V gene are SQVTM and ANQGSEA.

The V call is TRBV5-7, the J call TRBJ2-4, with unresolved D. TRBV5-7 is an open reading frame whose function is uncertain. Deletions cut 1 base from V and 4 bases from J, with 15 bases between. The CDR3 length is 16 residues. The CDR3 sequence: CASSLRESSYKNIQYF. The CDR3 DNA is TGTGCCAGCAGCTTGAGGGAATCGAGTTATAAAAACATTCAGTACTTC.

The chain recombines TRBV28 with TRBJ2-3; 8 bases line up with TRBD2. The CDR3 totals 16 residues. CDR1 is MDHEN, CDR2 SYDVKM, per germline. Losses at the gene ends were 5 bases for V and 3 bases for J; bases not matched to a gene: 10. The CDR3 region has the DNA TGTGCCAGCAGTCCGCCGGGACTAGATTTGACAGATACGCAGTATTTT. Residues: CASSPPGLDLTDTQYF. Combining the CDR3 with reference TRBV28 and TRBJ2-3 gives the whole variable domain DVKVTQSSRYLVKRTGEKVFLECVQDMDHENMFWYRQDPGLGLRLIYFSYDVKMKEKGDIPEGYSVSREKKERFSLILESASTNQTSMYLCASSPPGLDLTDTQYFGPGTRLTVL.